The sequence of this TCR beta chain was determined in a study of blood T cell repertoires in COVID-19. How the authors handled the data: The assay estimated nucleated cells by amplifying reference gene primers. The protocol was immunoSEQ multiplex PCR, while the TCRdb copy is restricted to in-frame clones and leaves out a portion. That table furnishes V, J and clone size, whereas the DNA furnished D and trimming. In the table there are 200,000 to 250,000 clones, roughly 84% of which are singletons. Living in about two dozen US areas, the participants were between 18 and 89 years of age. The CDR3 is 13 residues long. CDR1 is LNHDA and CDR2 is SQIVND in the germline V gene (reference sequence). Trimming left V 3 bases short and J 4 bases short, with 9 bases between.

The sequenced sample consisted of PBMCs or T cells enriched from blood (not recorded which). J is TRBJ1-1 and V is TRBV19; D ambiguous. This receptor was identified in a woman between 35 and 50 years old who had recovered from COVID-19. CDR3 bases: TGTGCCAGTAGTATTGGAGTGGGCACTGAAGCTTTCTTT. Protein product: CASSIGVGTEAFF.